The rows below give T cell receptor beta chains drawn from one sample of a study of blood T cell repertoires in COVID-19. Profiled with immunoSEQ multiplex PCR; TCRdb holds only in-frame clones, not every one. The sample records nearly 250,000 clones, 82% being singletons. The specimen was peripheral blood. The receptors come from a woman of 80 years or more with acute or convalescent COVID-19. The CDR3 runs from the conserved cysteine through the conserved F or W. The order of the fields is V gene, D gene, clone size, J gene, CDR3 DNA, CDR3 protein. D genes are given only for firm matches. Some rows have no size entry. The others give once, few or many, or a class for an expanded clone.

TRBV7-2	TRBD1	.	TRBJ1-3	TGTGCCAGCAGCCATTCAGGGGGCAGAAACACCATATATTTT	CASSHSGGRNTIYF
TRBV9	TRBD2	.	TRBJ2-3	TGTGCCAGCAGCGGGGGACTAGCGGGAAATTTGTTCATGGATACGCAGTATTTT	CASSGGLAGNLFMDTQYF
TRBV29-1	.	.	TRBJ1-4	TGCAGCGTTCGGGGGAGGACTAATGAAAAACTGTTTTTT	CSVRGRTNEKLFF
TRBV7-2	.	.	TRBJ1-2	TGTGCCAGCAGCTTAGGGGCAGCCGCCAGCTATGGCTACACCTTC	CASSLGAAASYGYTF
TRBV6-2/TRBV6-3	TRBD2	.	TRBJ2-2	TGTGCCAGCAGCCCCCTAGCGGGAGCCACGAACACCGGGGAGCTGTTTTTT	CASSPLAGATNTGELFF
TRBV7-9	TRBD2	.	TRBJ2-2	TGTGCAGTTGGGACTAGCGGGAGCCTGAACACCGGGGAGCTGTTTTTT	CAVGTSGSLNTGELFF
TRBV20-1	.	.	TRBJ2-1	TGCAGTGCACTAACCGGTGAGCAGTTCTTC	CSALTGEQFF
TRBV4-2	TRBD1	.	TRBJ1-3	TGTGCCAGCAGCCTCGAGCCGGGACAGGGAGCACCTAGCTCTGGAAACACCATATATTTT	CASSLEPGQGAPSSGNTIYF
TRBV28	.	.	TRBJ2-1	TGTGCCAGCAGTTTAGAGCGTGAGCAGTTCTTC	CASSLEREQFF
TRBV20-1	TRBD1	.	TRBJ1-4	TGCAGTGCTAGTGACTCTGGGACAGGGCAGAAAAAACTGTTTTTT	CSASDSGTGQKKLFF
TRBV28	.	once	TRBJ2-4	TGTGCCAGCAGTCATAGGACAGAAAACATTCAGTACTTC	CASSHRTENIQYF
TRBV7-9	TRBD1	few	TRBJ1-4	TGTGCCAGCAGCTTAGCGGGACAGGGGGCCGCTAATGAAAAACTGTTTTTT	CASSLAGQGAANEKLFF
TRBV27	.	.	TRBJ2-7	TGTGCCACCCCTCCCGGTTCCTACGAGCAGTACTTC	CATPPGSYEQYF
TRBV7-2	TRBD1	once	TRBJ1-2	TGTGCCAGCAGCTTAAGGTGGGACAGGGTTAACTATGGCTACACCTTC	CASSLRWDRVNYGYTF
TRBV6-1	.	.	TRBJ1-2	TGTGCCAGCAGTGAAGGGGACACCCGCTATGGCTACACCTTC	CASSEGDTRYGYTF
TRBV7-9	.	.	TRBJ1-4	TGTGCCAGCAGCTTAACTTTTAGCCGAACTAATGAAAAACTGTTTTTT	CASSLTFSRTNEKLFF
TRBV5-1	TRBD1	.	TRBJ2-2	TGCGCCAGCAGCCCGCAGGGACAGGGGGTCGCCGGGGAGCTGTTTTTT	CASSPQGQGVAGELFF
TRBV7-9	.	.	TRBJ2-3	TGTGCCAGCAGCTCTAGCACAGATACGCAGTATTTT	CASSSSTDTQYF
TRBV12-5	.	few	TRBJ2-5	TGTGCTAGTGGTTTGAGGATTAGCTCCCAAGAGACCCAGTACTTC	CASGLRISSQETQYF
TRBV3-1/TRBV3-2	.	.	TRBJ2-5	TGTGCCAGCAGCCAAGATTTTGGCCAAAAAGAGACCCAGTACTTC	CASSQDFGQKETQYF
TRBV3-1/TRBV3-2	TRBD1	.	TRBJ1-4	TGTGCCAGCAGCCAAGAATCTACAGGGGTCTTCAATGAAAAACTGTTTTTT	CASSQESTGVFNEKLFF
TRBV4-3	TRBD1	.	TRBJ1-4	TGCGCCAGCAGCCAAGCGGGACAGGGACATGAAAAACTGTTTTTT	CASSQAGQGHEKLFF
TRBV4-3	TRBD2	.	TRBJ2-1	TGCGCCAGCAGCCGATCTAGCGGGAGGGCCGAGGGGCAGTTCTTC	CASSRSSGRAEGQFF
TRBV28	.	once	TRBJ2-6	TGTGCCAGCAGTTTACCTATTTCTGGGGCCAACGTCCTGACTTTC	CASSLPISGANVLTF
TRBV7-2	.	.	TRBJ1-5	TGTGCCAGCAGCTTTAGTCCCAGGGTGGGTCAGCCCCAGCATTTT	CASSFSPRVGQPQHF